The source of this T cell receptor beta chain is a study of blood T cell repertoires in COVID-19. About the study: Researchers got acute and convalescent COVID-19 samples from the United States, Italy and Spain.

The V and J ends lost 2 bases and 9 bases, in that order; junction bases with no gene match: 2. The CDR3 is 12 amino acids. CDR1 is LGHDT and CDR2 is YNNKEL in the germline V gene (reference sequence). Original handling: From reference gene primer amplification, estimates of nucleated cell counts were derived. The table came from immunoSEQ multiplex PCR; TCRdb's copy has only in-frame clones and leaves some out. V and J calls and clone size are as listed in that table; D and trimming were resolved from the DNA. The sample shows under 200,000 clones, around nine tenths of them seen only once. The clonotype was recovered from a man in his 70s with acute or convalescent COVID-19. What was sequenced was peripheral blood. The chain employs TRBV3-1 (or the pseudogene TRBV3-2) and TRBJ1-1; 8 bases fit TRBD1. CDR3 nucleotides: TGTGCCAGCAGCCAACGGACAGGGCAAGCTTTCTTT. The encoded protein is CASSQRTGQAFF.